This T cell receptor beta chain was sequenced in a study of beta chain features in type 1 diabetes. This clone has a handful of counts. Every isolated RNA sample was fully reverse transcribed, so sequencing captured expressed TCRB transcripts. Produced via immunoSEQ multiplex PCR; TCRdb's table is partial and in-frame only. The data contain fewer than 400,000 clones, less than 10% of them singletons. CDR1 is MDHEN, CDR2 SYDVKM, per germline. Trimming cost V 7 bases and J 2 bases; bases outside gene matches: 3. The CDR3 loop spans 13 amino acids. Sequences were obtained from central memory CD4+ T cells from blood. The chain links TRBV28 to TRBJ1-2; TRBD1 aligns across 8 bases. This TCR was recovered from a young woman in good health. This CDR3 reads CASTRGQNYGYTF. The CDR3 region has the DNA TGTGCCAGCACCAGGGGGCAAAACTATGGCTACACCTTC.